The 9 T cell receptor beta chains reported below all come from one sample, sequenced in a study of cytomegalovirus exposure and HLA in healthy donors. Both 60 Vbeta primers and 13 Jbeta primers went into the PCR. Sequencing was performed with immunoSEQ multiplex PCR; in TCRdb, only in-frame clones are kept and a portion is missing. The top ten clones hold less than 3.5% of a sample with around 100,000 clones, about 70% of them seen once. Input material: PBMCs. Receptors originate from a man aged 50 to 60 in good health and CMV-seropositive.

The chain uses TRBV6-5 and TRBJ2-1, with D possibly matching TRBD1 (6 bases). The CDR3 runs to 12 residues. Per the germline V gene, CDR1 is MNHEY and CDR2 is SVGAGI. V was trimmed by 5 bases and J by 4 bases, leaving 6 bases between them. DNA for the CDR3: TGTGCCAGCAGTACAGGGTACAATGAGCAGTTCTTC. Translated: CASSTGYNEQFF.

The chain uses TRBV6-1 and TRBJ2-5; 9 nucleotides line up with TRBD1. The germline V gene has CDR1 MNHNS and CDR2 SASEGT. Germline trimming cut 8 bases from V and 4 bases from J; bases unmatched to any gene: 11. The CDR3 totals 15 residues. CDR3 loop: CASLQGAPLRETQYF. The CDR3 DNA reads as TGTGCCAGCTTACAGGGGGCTCCCCTGAGAGAGACCCAGTACTTC.

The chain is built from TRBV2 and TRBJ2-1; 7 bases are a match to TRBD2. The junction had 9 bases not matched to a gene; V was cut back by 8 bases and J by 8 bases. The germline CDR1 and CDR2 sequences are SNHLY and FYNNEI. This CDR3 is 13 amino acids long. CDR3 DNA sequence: TGTGCCAGCCTCATTACGACTAGCCATGAGCAGTTCTTC. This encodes CASLITTSHEQFF.

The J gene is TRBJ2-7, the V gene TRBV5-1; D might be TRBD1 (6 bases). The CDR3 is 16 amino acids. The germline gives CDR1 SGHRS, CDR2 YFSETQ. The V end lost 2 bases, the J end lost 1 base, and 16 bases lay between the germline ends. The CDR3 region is CASSFRGPTISYEQYF. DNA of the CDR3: TGCGCCAGCAGCTTCAGGGGCCCAACGATATCCTACGAGCAGTACTTC.

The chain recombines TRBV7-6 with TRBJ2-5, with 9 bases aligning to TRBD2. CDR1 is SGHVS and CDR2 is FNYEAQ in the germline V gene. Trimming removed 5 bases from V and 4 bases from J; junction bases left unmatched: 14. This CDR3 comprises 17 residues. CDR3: CASSLTSFWREGETQYF. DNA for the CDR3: TGTGCCAGCAGCCTCACCTCCTTCTGGCGGGAGGGAGAGACCCAGTACTTC.

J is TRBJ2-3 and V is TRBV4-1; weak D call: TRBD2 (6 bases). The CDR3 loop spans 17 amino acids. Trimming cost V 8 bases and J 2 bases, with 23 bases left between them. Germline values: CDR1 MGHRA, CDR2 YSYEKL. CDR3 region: CASSTRKPGEVTDTQYF. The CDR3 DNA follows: TGCGCCAGCTCCACCAGAAAACCCGGGGAGGTCACAGATACGCAGTATTTT.

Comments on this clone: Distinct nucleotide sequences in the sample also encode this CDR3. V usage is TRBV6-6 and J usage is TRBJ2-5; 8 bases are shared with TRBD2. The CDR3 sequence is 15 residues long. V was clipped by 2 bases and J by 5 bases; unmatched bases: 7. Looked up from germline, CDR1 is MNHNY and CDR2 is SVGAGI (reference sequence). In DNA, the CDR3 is TGTGCCAGCAGTTACGGAGCGGGAGAAGGCGAGACCCAGTACTTC. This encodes CASSYGAGEGETQYF.

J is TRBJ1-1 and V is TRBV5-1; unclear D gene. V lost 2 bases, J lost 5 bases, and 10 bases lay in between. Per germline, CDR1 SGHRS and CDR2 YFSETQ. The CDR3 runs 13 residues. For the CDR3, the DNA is TGCGCCAGCAGCTTTAGCAGAGAAACTGAAGCTTTCTTT. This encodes CASSFSRETEAFF.

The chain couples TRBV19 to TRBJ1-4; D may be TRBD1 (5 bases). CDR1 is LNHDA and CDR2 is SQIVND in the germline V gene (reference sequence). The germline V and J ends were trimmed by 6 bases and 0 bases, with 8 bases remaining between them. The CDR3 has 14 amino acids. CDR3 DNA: TGTGCCAGTAGGGGGGGACCAACTAATGAAAAACTGTTTTTT. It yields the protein CASRGGPTNEKLFF.